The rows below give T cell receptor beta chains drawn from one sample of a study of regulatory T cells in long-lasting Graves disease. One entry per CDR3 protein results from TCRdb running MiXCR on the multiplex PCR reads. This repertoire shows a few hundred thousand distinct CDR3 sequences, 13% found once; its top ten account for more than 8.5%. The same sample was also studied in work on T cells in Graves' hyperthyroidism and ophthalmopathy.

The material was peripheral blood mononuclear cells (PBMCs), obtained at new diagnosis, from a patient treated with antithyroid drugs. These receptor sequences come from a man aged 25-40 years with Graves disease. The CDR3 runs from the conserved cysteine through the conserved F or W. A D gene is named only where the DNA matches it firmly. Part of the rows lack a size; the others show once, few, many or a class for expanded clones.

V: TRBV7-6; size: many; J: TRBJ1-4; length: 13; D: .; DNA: TGTGCCAGCAGCTTATCCGGGAGTGCGGAACTGTTTTTT; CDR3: CASSLSGSAELFF
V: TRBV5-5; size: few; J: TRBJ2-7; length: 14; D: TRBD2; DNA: TGTGCCAGCAGCGCGGCGGGCGGGGGGGCAGCCCAGTACTTC; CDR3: CASSAAGGGAAQYF
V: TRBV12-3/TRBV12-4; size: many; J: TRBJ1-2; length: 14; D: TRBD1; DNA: TGTGCCAGCAGCCCAGCGGGCAGGGGGCTTGGCTACACCTTC; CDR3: CASSPAGRGLGYTF
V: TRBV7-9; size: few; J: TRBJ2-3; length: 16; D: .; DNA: TGTGCCAGCAGCTTAGGGGTTGGCGGGCCCACAGATACGCAGTATTTT; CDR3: CASSLGVGGPTDTQYF
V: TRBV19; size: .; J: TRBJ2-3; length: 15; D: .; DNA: TGTGCCAGTACTGAACGGGACCTCCCCGCGAATACGCAGTATTTT; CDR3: CASTERDLPANTQYF
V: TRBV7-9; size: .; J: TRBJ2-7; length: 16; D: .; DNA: TGTGCCAGCAGCTTCGGAACTAACAGGGTTCCCTACGAGCAGTACTTC; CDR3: CASSFGTNRVPYEQYF
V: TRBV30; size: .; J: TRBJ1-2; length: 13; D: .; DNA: TGTGCCTGGAGTCCCGGGGGCGGAGGGGGCTACACCTTC; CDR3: CAWSPGGGGGYTF
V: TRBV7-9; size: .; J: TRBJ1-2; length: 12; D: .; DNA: TGTGCCAGCAGCTTCAACAGGGAAAGCTACACCTTC; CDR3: CASSFNRESYTF
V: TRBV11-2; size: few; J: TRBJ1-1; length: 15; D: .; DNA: TGTGCCAGCAGCCCTGCCGGGACGCGCAACACTGAAGCTTTCTTT; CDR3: CASSPAGTRNTEAFF
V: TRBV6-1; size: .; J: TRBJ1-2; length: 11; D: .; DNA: TGTGCCAGCAGGACCGACTATGGCTACACCTTC; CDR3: CASRTDYGYTF
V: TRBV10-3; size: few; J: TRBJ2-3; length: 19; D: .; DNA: TGTGCCATCAGTGGGACTGACTCAGACTTACTCCATTATGCAGATACGCAGTATTTT; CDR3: CAISGTDSDLLHYADTQYF
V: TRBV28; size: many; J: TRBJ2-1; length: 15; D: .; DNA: TGTGCCAGCAGTTTAGAATGGCTAGCAGGCAATGAGCAGTTCTTC; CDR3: CASSLEWLAGNEQFF
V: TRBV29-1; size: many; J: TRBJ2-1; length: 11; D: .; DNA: TGCAGCCAAACAGGAAACAATGAGCAGTTCTTC; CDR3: CSQTGNNEQFF
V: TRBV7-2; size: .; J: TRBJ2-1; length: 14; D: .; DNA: TGTGCCAGCAGCACCCGAACTAGCTTAAATGAGCAGTTCTTC; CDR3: CASSTRTSLNEQFF
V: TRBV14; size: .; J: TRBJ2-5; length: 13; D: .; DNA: TGTGCCAGCAGCCGTACACTAGGGGAGACCCAGTACTTC; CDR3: CASSRTLGETQYF
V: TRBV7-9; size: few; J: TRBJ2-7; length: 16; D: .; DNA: TGTGCCAGCAGCCCCCCTGCGGGACGGTCATCCTACGAGCAGTACTTC; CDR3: CASSPPAGRSSYEQYF
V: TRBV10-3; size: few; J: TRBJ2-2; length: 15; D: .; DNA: TGTGCCATCAGTGCCTTGGGGGGCGCTTCGGTTGTGCTGTTTTTT; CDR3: CAISALGGASVVLFF
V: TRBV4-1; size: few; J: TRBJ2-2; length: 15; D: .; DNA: TGCGCCAGCAGCCAAGAAGACGCGCGGACCGGGGAGCTGTTTTTT; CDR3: CASSQEDARTGELFF
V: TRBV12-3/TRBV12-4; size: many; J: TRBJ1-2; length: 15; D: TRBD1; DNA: TGTGCCAGCAGTGCCCGGACAGGGTCTTTCTATGGCTACACCTTC; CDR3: CASSARTGSFYGYTF
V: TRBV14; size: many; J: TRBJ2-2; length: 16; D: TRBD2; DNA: TGTGCCAGCAGCCAAGAAGCGGGATGGGACACCGGGGAGCTGTTTTTT; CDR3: CASSQEAGWDTGELFF
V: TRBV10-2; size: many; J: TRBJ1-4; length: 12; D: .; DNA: TGCGCCAGCAGTGAAAGGGGAGAAAAACTGTTTTTT; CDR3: CASSERGEKLFF
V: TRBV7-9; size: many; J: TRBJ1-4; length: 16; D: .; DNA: TGTGCCAGCAGCTTATCACGACTGGCAACTAATGAAAAACTGTTTTTT; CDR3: CASSLSRLATNEKLFF
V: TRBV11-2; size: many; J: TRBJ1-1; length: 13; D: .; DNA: TGTGCCAGCAGCTTCTTTATGAGCACTGAAGCTTTCTTT; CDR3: CASSFFMSTEAFF
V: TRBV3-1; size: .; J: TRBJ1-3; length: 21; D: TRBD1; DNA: TGTGCCAGCAGCCAAATCCGGCAGGGACAGGGGGCCGAATACTCTGGAAACACCATATATTTT; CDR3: CASSQIRQGQGAEYSGNTIYF
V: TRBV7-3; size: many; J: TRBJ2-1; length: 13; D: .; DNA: TGTGCCAGCAGCACCGGACAGTACAATGAGCAGTTCTTC; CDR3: CASSTGQYNEQFF
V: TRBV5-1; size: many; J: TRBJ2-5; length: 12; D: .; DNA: TGCGCCAGCAGCTTGGCCGATCGGACCCAGTACTTC; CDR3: CASSLADRTQYF
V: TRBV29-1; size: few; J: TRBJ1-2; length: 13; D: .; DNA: TGCAGCGTTGAAAGCCATTCTAACTATGGCTACACCTTC; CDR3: CSVESHSNYGYTF
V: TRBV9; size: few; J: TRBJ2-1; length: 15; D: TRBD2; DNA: TGTGCCAGCAGCGTACAGCCTAGCGGGTACAATGAGCAGTTCTTC; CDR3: CASSVQPSGYNEQFF
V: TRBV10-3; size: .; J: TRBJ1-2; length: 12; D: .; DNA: TGTGCCATCAGTGAGTCAGGGACTGGCTACACCTTC; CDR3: CAISESGTGYTF
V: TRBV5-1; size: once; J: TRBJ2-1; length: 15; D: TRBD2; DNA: TGCGCCAGCAGATTGCGACTAGCGGGCGTCAATGAGCAGTTCTTC; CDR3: CASRLRLAGVNEQFF
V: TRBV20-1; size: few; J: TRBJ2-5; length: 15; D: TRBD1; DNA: TGCAGTGCCACCGGGACAGGGGGGGTCCAAGAGACCCAGTACTTC; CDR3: CSATGTGGVQETQYF
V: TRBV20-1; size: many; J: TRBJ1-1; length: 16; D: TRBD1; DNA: TGCAGTGCTCATGGTGGGACAGGGGGCAGGAACACTGAAGCTTTCTTT; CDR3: CSAHGGTGGRNTEAFF
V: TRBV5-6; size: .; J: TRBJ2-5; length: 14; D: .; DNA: TGTGCCAGCAGCCCGGGACTTACTAAAGAGACCCAATACTTC; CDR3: CASSPGLTKETQYF
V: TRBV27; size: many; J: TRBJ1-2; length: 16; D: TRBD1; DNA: TGTGCCAGCAGTAGGAGACAGGGGATTAGTAACTATGGCTACACCTTC; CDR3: CASSRRQGISNYGYTF
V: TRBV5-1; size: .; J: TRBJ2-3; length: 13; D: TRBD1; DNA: TGCGCCAGCACCCCGGGACAGGGAGATACGCAGTATTTT; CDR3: CASTPGQGDTQYF
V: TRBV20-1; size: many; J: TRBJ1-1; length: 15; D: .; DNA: TGCAGTGCTAGAGATGGCAATTTAGGGAACACTGAAGCTTTCTTT; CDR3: CSARDGNLGNTEAFF